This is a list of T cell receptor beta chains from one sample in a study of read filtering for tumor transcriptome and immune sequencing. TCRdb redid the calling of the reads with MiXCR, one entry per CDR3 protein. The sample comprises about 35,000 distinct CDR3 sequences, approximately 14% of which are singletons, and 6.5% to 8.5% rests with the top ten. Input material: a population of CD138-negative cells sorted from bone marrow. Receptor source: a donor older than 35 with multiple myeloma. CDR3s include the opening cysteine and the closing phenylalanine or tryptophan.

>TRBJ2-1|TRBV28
CASRKAGGGNEQFF
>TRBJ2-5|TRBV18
CASSRDRGTQETQYF
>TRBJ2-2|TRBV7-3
CASSRSAGPGELFF
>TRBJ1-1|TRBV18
CASSRELNTEAFF
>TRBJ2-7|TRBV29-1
CSVERGTGEYF
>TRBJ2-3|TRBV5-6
CASSWTGPTDTQYF
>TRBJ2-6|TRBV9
CASSVTGANVLTF
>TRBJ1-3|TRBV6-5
CASRPDLSGNTIYF
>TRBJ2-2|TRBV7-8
CASSLGGLRVDTGELFF
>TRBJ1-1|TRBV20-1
CSASPTGGNTEAFF
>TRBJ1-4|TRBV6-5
CASSYREQGREKLFF
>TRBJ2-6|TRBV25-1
CASSDPSGANVLTF
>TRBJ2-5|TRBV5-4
CASSLDPAREETQYF
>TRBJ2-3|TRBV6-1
CASSIRDRGFIDTQYF
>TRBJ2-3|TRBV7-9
CASSLGTTDTQYF
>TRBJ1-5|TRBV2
CASSARLYGTVSNQPQHF
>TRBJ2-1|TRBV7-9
CASSLALGNYNEQFF
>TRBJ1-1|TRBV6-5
CATGKEFRAAAEAFF
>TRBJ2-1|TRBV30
CAWSGSSSPYNEQFF
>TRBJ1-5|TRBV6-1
CASRRYGTGYSNQPQHF
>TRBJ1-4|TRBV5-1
CASSSEGVGEKLFF
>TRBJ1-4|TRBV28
CASSLPSLSVEKLFF
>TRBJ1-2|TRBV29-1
CSVVVGWGYDGYTF
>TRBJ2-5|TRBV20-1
CSASSRDRGHETQYF
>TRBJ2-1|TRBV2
CASSERPINEQFF
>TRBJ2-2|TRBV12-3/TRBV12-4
CASSSRGRGTGELFF
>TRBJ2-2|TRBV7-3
CASTLQVGTGELFF
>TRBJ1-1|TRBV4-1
CASSQYLALTGDVGDMNTEAFF
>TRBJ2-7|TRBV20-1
CSARPAWTSGRYEQYF
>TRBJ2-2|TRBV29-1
CSVNTGGGGELFF
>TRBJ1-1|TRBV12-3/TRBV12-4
CASSLAEGTEAFF
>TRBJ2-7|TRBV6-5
CASRSDRGSAYEQYF
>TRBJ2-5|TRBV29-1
CSAGQGMETQYF
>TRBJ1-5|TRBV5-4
CASSLGGRGSNQPQHF
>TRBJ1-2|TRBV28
CASRIIGTGRGYGYTF
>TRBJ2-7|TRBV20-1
CSAVQGGQGSEEQYF
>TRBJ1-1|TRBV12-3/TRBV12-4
CASSLVQNTEAFF
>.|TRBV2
CASNWDSATDTQHF
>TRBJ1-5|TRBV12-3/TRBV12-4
CASSSRTHNQPQHF
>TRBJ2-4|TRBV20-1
CSARDPRQGTKNIQYF
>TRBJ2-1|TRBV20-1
CSARDMAGRGEQFF
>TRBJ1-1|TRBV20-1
CSARIRGGANTEAFF
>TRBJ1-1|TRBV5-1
CASSRKDMTNTEAFF
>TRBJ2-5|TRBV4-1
CASSQDGTQETQYF
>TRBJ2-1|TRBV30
CAWHGTSVGEQFF
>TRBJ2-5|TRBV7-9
CASRNPGGRGETQYF
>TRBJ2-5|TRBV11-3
CASSPRPPTSGQKETQYF